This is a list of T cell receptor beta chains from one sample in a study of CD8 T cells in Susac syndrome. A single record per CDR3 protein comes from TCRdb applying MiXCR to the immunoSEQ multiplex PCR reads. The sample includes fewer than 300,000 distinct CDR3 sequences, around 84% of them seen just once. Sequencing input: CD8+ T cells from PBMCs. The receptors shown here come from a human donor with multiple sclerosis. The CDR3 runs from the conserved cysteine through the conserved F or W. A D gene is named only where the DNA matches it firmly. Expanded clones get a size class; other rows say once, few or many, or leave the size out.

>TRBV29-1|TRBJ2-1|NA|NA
TGCAGCGTCCCCGAATTTAATGAGCAGTTCTTC
CSVPEFNEQFF
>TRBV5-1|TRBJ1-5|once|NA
TGCGCCAGCAGCTTGGTACAGGAGAAAAGTCAGCCCCAGCATTTT
CASSLVQEKSQPQHF
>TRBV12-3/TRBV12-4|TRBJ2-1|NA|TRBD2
TGTGCCAGCAGTGTTGACCTAGCGGGAGGGTCGCGCCGGGATGAGCAGTTCTTC
CASSVDLAGGSRRDEQFF
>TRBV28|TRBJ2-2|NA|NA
TGTGCCAGCAGTTTAGGTAACGGGGAGCTGTTTTTT
CASSLGNGELFF
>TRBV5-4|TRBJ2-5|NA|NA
TGTGCCAGCAGCTCCAAACGGGACCGCCGCCCCCAAGAGACCCAGTACTTC
CASSSKRDRRPQETQYF
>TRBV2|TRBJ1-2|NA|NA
TGTGCCAGCAGTGACACGTCTCGGCGGCGAGCCACCTTC
CASSDTSRRRATF
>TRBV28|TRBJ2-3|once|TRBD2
TGTGCCAGCAGTCCGAGTAGCGGGGGGGACCGAGATACGCAGTATTTT
CASSPSSGGDRDTQYF
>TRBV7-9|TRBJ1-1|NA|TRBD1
TGTGCCAGCAGCTCAAGACAGGGAAGGAGACTGAACACTGAAGCTTTCTTT
CASSSRQGRRLNTEAFF
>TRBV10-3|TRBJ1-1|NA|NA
TGTGCCGTAAACAGGGCCATGAACACTGAAGCTTTCTTT
CAVNRAMNTEAFF
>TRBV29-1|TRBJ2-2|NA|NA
TGCAGCGGCATGGGGGACGCGAACACCGGGGAGCTGTTTTTT
CSGMGDANTGELFF
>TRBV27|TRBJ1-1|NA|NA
TGTGCCAGCAGTTTGGCCCAGAACACTGAAGCTTTCTTT
CASSLAQNTEAFF
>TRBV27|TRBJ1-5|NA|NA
TGTGCCAGCAGTTTTGTGGCGAAGGATCAGCCCCAGCATTTT
CASSFVAKDQPQHF
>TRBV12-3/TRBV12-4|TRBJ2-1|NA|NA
TGTGCCAGCAGTGGGCCGGGACACGGATACAATGAGCAGTTCTTC
CASSGPGHGYNEQFF
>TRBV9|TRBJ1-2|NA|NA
TGTGCCAGCAGCGGTTCCGGGACGGAAGGAGACTATGGCTACACCTTC
CASSGSGTEGDYGYTF
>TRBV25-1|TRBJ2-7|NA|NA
TGTGCCAGCTCTCTGCGGGCCTTCTACGAGCAGTACTTC
CASSLRAFYEQYF
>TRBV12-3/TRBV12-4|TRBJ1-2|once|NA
TGTGCCAGCAGTCCCGTGGGGCCTAACTATGGCTACACCTTC
CASSPVGPNYGYTF
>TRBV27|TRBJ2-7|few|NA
TGTGCCAGCAGTATCAAGGGGTACGAGCAGTACTTC
CASSIKGYEQYF
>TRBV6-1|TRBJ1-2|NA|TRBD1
TGTGCCAGCAGTACCGGACAGGGGGCATTCTATGGCTACACCTTC
CASSTGQGAFYGYTF
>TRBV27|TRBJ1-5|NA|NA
TGTGCCAGCAGCTTCAGGGTCAATCAGCCCCAGCATTTT
CASSFRVNQPQHF
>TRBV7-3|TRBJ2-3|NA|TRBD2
TGTGCCAGCAGCCAGACTAGCGGGAGGGGGGATACGCAGTATTTT
CASSQTSGRGDTQYF
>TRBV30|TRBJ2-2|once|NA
TGTGCCTCCGTCTCTAATCAGGCCGGGGAGCTGTTTTTT
CASVSNQAGELFF
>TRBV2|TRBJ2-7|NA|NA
TGTGCCAGCAGTGAACTGGGGGACGGAGGCTACGAGCAGTACTTC
CASSELGDGGYEQYF
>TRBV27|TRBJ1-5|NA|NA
TGTGCCAGCAGTTCACACCGGGGGGGGAATCAGCCCCAGCATTTT
CASSSHRGGNQPQHF
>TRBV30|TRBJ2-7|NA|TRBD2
TGTGCCTGGAGCATTCACGAAGGGCGGGAGTCCCCCTACGAGCAGTACTTC
CAWSIHEGRESPYEQYF
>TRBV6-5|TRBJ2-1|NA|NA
TGTGCCAGCGGAGCACGAGGGAATGAGCAGTTCTTC
CASGARGNEQFF
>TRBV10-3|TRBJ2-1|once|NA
TGTGCCATCGAAGGAGGGGGGGCCTCCTACAATGAGCAGTTCTTC
CAIEGGGASYNEQFF
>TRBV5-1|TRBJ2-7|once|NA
TGCGCCAGCAGCGGACGGGGCTCCCACCCGAGCTCCTACGAGCAGTACTTC
CASSGRGSHPSSYEQYF
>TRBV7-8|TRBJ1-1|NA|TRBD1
TGTGCCAGCAGCCTCAACCAGCGGACAGGGGAGGACACTGAAGCTTTCTTT
CASSLNQRTGEDTEAFF
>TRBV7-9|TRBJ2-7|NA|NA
TGTGCCAGCAGCTTAGTATCTGGGGGCCCGTACGAGCAGTACTTC
CASSLVSGGPYEQYF
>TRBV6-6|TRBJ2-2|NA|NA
TGTGCCAGCACCAGACAGGGGAGGGGCACCGGGGAGCTGTTTTTT
CASTRQGRGTGELFF
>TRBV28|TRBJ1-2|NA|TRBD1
TGTGCCAGCAGTTTCAACCCGACAGGGGGCGATGGCTACACCTTC
CASSFNPTGGDGYTF
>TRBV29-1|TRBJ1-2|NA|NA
TGCAGCGTTGAAGGAGGGGGAGCGGGTCTCACCTATGGCTACACCTTC
CSVEGGGAGLTYGYTF
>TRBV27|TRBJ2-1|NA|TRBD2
TGTGCCAGCAGTTTAAGCCCTTGGACTAGCGGGAGCTCCTACAATGAGCAGTTCTTC
CASSLSPWTSGSSYNEQFF
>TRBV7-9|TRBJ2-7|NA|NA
TGTGCCATCTACGGACGAGCCGAGCAGTACTTC
CAIYGRAEQYF
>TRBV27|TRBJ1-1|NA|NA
TGTGCCAGCAGTTTAGGGTTGACCACTGAAGCTTTCTTT
CASSLGLTTEAFF
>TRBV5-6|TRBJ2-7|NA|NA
TGTGCCAGCAGCTTGCAAGCGGATTACGAGCAGTACTTC
CASSLQADYEQYF
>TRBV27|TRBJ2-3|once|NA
TGTGCCAGCAGTTTACTTCCGGTCCCTAGCACAGATACGCAGTATTTT
CASSLLPVPSTDTQYF
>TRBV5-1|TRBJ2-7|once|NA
TGCGCCAGCAGCTTTCGTGAGGGATCTCTCGGGGAGCAGTACTTC
CASSFREGSLGEQYF
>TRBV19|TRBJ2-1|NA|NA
TGTGCCAGTACGGACACAACACGTGGTCATGAGCAGTTCTTC
CASTDTTRGHEQFF
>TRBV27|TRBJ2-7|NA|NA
TGTGCCAGCAGTTTGACCGGGGACTACGAGCAGTACTTC
CASSLTGDYEQYF
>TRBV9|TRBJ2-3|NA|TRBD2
TGTGCCAGCAGCGTACGGCGGGAGGGGCGGTCAGATACGCAGTATTTT
CASSVRREGRSDTQYF
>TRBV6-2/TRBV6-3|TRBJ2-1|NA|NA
TGTGCCAGCAGTTCCATTTGGGATTCTAAATACAATGAGCAGTTCTTC
CASSSIWDSKYNEQFF
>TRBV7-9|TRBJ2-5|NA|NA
TGTGCCAGCAGGCCCACCCCGGGGGAGAGTGGAGAGACCCAGTACTTC
CASRPTPGESGETQYF
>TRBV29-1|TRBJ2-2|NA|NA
TGCAGCGTTGCTGTAGCCGGGGAGCTGTTTTTT
CSVAVAGELFF
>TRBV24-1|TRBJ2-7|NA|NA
TGTGTCACCGTTCAGGGGCACTCCTACGAGCAGTACTTC
CVTVQGHSYEQYF
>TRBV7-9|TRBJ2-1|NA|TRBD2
TGTGCCAGCAGCTTGACTAGCGGGAGTTTCTACAATGAGCAGTTCTTC
CASSLTSGSFYNEQFF
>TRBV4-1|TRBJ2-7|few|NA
TGCGCCAGCAGCCAAGTCGCGCAGGCCTACGAGCAGTACTTC
CASSQVAQAYEQYF
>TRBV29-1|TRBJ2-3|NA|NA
TGCAACCCCGGGCCCAGCACAGATACGCAGTATTTT
CNPGPSTDTQYF
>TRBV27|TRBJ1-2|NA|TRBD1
TGTGCCAGCAGTCTGGGACAGGGCCCCCCCCGGTATGGCTACACCTTC
CASSLGQGPPRYGYTF
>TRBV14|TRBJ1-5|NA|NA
TGTGCCAGCAGCCATTACCGCGGGGAGCCCCAGCATTTT
CASSHYRGEPQHF
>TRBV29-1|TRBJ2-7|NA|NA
TGCAGCGTTGGTGGCGGGGCCCACTACGAGCAGTACTTC
CSVGGGAHYEQYF
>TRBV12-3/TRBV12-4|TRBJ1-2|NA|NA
TGTGCCAGCAGTATGTCACTAACGCACCCGGGCTACACCTTC
CASSMSLTHPGYTF
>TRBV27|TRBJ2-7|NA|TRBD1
TGTGCCAGCAGCGTAACAGGGGGTGAAGGCGAGCAGTACTTC
CASSVTGGEGEQYF
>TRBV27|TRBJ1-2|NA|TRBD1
TGTGCCAGCGGCCAGACAGGGATCGCCTATGGCTACACCTTC
CASGQTGIAYGYTF
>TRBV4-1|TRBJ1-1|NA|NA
TGCGCCAGCAGCCAGAGAGGGTACCGGAACACTGAAGCTTTCTTT
CASSQRGYRNTEAFF
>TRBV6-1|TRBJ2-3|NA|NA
TGTGCCAGCAGGGCCGCGAAACCTAACACAGATACGCAGTATTTT
CASRAAKPNTDTQYF
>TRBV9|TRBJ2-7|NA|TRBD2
TGTGCCAGCAGCCCCCTAGCGGAACCTACCTACGAGCAGTACTTC
CASSPLAEPTYEQYF
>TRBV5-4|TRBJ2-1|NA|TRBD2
TGTGCCAGCAGCTCGCTAGCGGGAGAGCGGTCCTACAATGAGCAGTTCTTC
CASSSLAGERSYNEQFF
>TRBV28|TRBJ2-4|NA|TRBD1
TGTGCCAGCAGTACCCAGGGACAGGGGGCGTTCAAAAACATTCAGTACTTC
CASSTQGQGAFKNIQYF
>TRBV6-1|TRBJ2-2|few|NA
TGTGCCAGCAGTGAAGAGGGCGAGCTGTTTTTT
CASSEEGELFF